The 11 T cell receptor beta chains given below trace back to one sample, sequenced in a study of Ad26.COV2.S vaccination and SARS-CoV-2 variants. Stated treatment: 15 to 20 received Ad26.COV2.S at low or high dose, single or two shots; roughly five received placebo; per-sample allocation not given. The investigators took samples on day 63 after the first vaccine or placebo injection. Generated by immunoSEQ multiplex PCR, the TCRdb table keeps only in-frame clones and is missing some. This table has around 380,000 clones, less than 90% appearing once. The input for sequencing was peripheral blood, taken in a trial of Ad26.COV2.S vaccine versus placebo. The receptors were sampled from a person between 18 and 65 years old who received the Ad26.COV2.S COVID-19 vaccine or a placebo.

This chain joins TRBV19 and TRBJ1-1; D may be TRBD1 (5 bases). Germline CDR1 LNHDA, CDR2 SQIVND (reference sequence). The CDR3 length is 13 residues. Trimming took 11 bases from V and 3 from J, leaving 16 bases between them. For the CDR3, the DNA is TGTGCCGCGGGGCGGAACGGAGACACTGAAGCTTTCTTT. It specifies CAAGRNGDTEAFF.

The V gene is TRBV6-2 or TRBV6-3, the J gene TRBJ2-3; D gene unclear. Germline assignment: CDR1 MNHEY and CDR2 SVGEGT. V lost 7 bases and J 5 bases, leaving 19 bases between the germline ends. This CDR3 contains 15 residues. CDR3 loop: CASNPRTKNRDTQYF. CDR3 in DNA: TGTGCCAGCAACCCTCGGACCAAAAACCGAGATACGCAGTATTTT.

The rearrangement links TRBV27 to TRBJ2-7; the match to TRBD2 covers 7 bases. With V trimmed by 5 bases and J by 3 bases, 4 bases remained unmatched. The length of the CDR3 is 13 residues. CDR1 MNHEY and CDR2 SMNVEV come from the germline V gene (reference sequence). CDR3 amino acids: CASSVGGSYEQYF. CDR3 sequence (DNA): TGTGCCAGCAGTGTCGGGGGGAGCTACGAGCAGTACTTC.

The sample holds one count of this clone. The rearrangement links TRBV5-5 to TRBJ2-6, with 7 positions matching TRBD2. CDR1 is SGHKS, CDR2 YYEKEE, per germline (reference sequence). V gave up 4 bases and J gave up 4 bases; unmatched junction bases: 5. The CDR3 has 15 residues. CDR3 bases: TGTGCCAGCAGCCGGGAGGTCGTAGGGGCCAACGTCCTGACTTTC. It specifies CASSREVVGANVLTF.

V gene TRBV11-2 combines with J gene TRBJ2-5, with 12 bases identical to TRBD2. The germline V gene has CDR1 SGHAT and CDR2 FQNNGV. After removal of 8 bases from V and 4 bases from J, the junction contained 2 bases not matched to a gene. The CDR3 runs 13 residues. CDR3 DNA sequence: TGTGCCAGCGGGGGACTAGCGGGAGAGACCCAGTACTTC. Protein product: CASGGLAGETQYF.

This chain connects TRBV27 to TRBJ1-2, with D possibly matching TRBD1 (5 bases). The CDR3 loop spans 13 amino acids. Germline CDR1 reads MNHEY; CDR2 reads SMNVEV (reference sequence). V was trimmed by 6 bases and J by 4 bases, leaving 12 bases between them. The CDR3 loop reads CASRAQDPYGYTF. In DNA, the CDR3 is TGTGCCAGCAGGGCACAGGACCCCTATGGCTACACCTTC.

The V gene is TRBV6-5, the J gene TRBJ2-3, with TRBD1 identical over 11 bases. Germline V CDR1 and CDR2: MNHEY, SVGAGI. V lost 5 bases to trimming and J lost 2 bases; unmatched junction nucleotides: 3. This CDR3 is built from 15 residues. The CDR3 region is CASSRTGGLTDTQYF. The CDR3 DNA sequence: TGTGCCAGCAGTCGGACAGGGGGCCTCACAGATACGCAGTATTTT.

The gene calls are TRBV5-4 and TRBJ1-4; no firm D call. The CDR3 covers 14 residues. Trimming left V 1 base short and J 6 bases short, with 10 bases between. Germline CDR1 reads SGHNT; CDR2 reads YYREEE (reference sequence). This chain's CDR3 is CASSLSPAHEKLFF. The CDR3 region has the DNA TGTGCCAGCAGCTTGAGTCCTGCCCATGAAAAACTGTTTTTT.

For this clone: Other DNA sequences in this sample translate to the same CDR3. The J gene is TRBJ2-7, the V gene TRBV10-3, with 7 bases that match TRBD1. This CDR3 spans 12 amino acids. The germline V gene has CDR1 ENHRY and CDR2 SYGVKD. V gave up 4 bases and J gave up 7 bases; unmatched junction bases: 4. The CDR3 bases are TGTGCCATCAGTGTGACAGGGTATGAGCAGTACTTC. This gives the protein CAISVTGYEQYF.

This clone appeared a few times. V and J are TRBV11-2 and TRBJ2-7; tentative D call: TRBD2 (6 bases). The germline V gene has CDR1 SGHAT and CDR2 FQNNGV. The CDR3 has 14 residues. The ends were cut back, 5 bases at V and 5 bases at J, with 16 bases in the middle. The CDR3 nucleotides read TGTGCCAGCAGCCCCCAACGGGGGAGTAACGAGCAGTACTTC. The encoded protein is CASSPQRGSNEQYF.

V is TRBV7-2 and J is TRBJ2-6; the D is unclear. The germline V gene has CDR1 SGHTA and CDR2 FQGNSA. CDR3 length: 15 amino acids. Trimming removed 5 bases from V and 2 bases from J, with 10 bases in between. In nucleotides, the CDR3 is TGTGCCAGCAGCCCCTTGTGGGCTGGGGCCAACGTCCTGACTTTC. This sequence encodes CASSPLWAGANVLTF.